These 27 T cell receptor beta chains were sequenced from one sample in a study of blood T cell repertoires in COVID-19. Using immunoSEQ multiplex PCR, the repertoire was profiled, and TCRdb retains in-frame clones only, with some absent. The table lists 130,000 to 150,000 clones, about nine tenths of them singletons. Sample: peripheral blood. These receptors all come from a human donor in a cohort sampled during active COVID-19.

This chain links TRBV3-1 (or the pseudogene TRBV3-2) with TRBJ1-1; possible D gene TRBD1, 5 bases. The CDR3 loop spans 14 amino acids. Trimming shortened V by 0 bases and J by 11 bases, and 16 bases separated the two germline ends. Germline loops: CDR1 LGHDT, CDR2 YNNKEL (reference sequence). CDR3 coding DNA: TGTGCCAGCAGCCAAGATGTGGGACTGGAGGGGGCTTTCTTT. Amino acid sequence: CASSQDVGLEGAFF.

In its sample, this clone was seen once. Within the sample, other DNA sequences also encode this same CDR3. This rearrangement joins TRBV7-3 to TRBJ1-1; no reliable D call. Germline V gene data show CDR1 as SGHTA and CDR2 as FQGTGA. The CDR3 runs 13 residues. The V and J ends lost 4 bases and 1 base respectively, with 7 bases between them. The CDR3, as DNA: TGTGCCAGCAGCTCGACGGGGAACACTGAAGCTTTCTTT. Amino acids: CASSSTGNTEAFF.

The V gene is TRBV18, the J gene TRBJ1-4; D remains ambiguous. V shed 1 base and J shed 7 bases, with 7 bases lying between them. CDR1 KGHSH and CDR2 LQKENI come from the germline V gene. This CDR3 comprises 13 residues. This CDR3 reads CASSPLESEKLFF. The CDR3 coding sequence is TGTGCCAGCTCACCACTCGAGTCTGAAAAACTGTTTTTT.

V is TRBV5-1 and J is TRBJ2-5; 9 bases line up with TRBD2. Losses at the gene ends were 1 base for V and 2 bases for J; bases not matched to a gene: 9. CDR3 size: 17 residues. The germline V gene encodes CDR1 SGHRS and CDR2 YFSETQ. CDR3 protein: CASSLRGLAGIQETQYF. CDR3 in DNA: TGCGCCAGCAGCTTGAGGGGGCTAGCGGGGATTCAAGAGACCCAGTACTTC.

To note about this clone: Other DNA sequences within the sample encode an identical CDR3. This chain joins TRBV5-1 and TRBJ1-3; D gene uncertain. V was shortened by 0 bases and J by 4 bases, with 5 bases between the two germline ends. Germline CDR1 is SGHRS and CDR2 is YFSETQ. The CDR3 sequence is 13 residues long. CDR3 residues: CASSLARGNTIYF. The CDR3 nucleotides are TGCGCCAGCAGCTTGGCCCGGGGAAACACCATATATTTT.

The chain links TRBV19 to TRBJ1-2; 10 bases agree with TRBD1. Germline V CDR1 and CDR2: LNHDA, SQIVND (reference sequence). The V and J ends lost 7 bases and 6 bases, in that order; junction bases with no gene match: 8. The CDR3 runs to 14 residues. The CDR3 DNA follows: TGTGCCAGTACGACGACAGGGGGCGCAGATGGCTACACCTTC. As protein: CASTTTGGADGYTF.

The genes are TRBV9 and TRBJ1-4; 12 bases fit TRBD1. The V segment lost 4 bases and the J segment 1 base; nucleotides outside the gene matches: 5. CDR1 and CDR2 from the germline V gene are SGDLS and YYNGEE. The CDR3 is 17 residues long. For the CDR3, the DNA is TGTGCCAGCAGCCCCGGGACAGGGGGCGAAACTAATGAAAAACTGTTTTTT. It codes for CASSPGTGGETNEKLFF.

In this sample, this clone turned up once. This chain connects TRBV19 to TRBJ1-1; D remains unclear. The V gene's germline CDR1 is LNHDA and CDR2 SQIVND (reference sequence). The V and J ends lost 4 bases and 1 base respectively, with 10 bases between them. CDR3 length: 14 residues. The DNA for the CDR3 is TGTGCCAGTAGTACCTCCAACAGGAACACTGAAGCTTTCTTT. It codes for CASSTSNRNTEAFF.

The V call is TRBV5-6, the J call TRBJ2-5, with TRBD2 matching over 10 bases. From germline, CDR1 is SGHDT and CDR2 YYEEEE. The CDR3 consists of 16 residues. The V segment lost 0 bases and the J segment 2 bases; nucleotides outside the gene matches: 4. Here the CDR3 DNA reads TGTGCCAGCAGCTTGGTGGCAGCGGGGGGGCAAGAGACCCAGTACTTC. Amino acid sequence: CASSLVAAGGQETQYF.

The chain links TRBV7-9 to TRBJ2-2; D is ambiguous. CDR1 is SEHNR and CDR2 is FQNEAQ in the germline V gene (reference sequence). Trimming stripped 1 base from V and 2 bases from J, with 5 bases between. CDR3 length: 14 residues. The DNA for the CDR3 is TGTGCCAGCAGCTTAGTACTAAACACCGGGGAGCTGTTTTTT. This gives the protein CASSLVLNTGELFF.

This chain uses TRBV18 with TRBJ1-3, with TRBD1 matching 12 bases. Trimming took 2 bases from V and 2 from J; bases not matched to a gene: 7. Germline CDR1 reads KGHSH; CDR2 reads LQKENI. CDR3 size: 18 residues. The CDR3 spells CASSPRGQGALAGNTIYF. For the CDR3, the DNA is TGTGCCAGCTCACCAAGGGGACAGGGGGCTTTGGCTGGAAACACCATATATTTT.

This clone was observed a handful of times. The chain recombines TRBV11-2 with TRBJ2-2, with D possibly TRBD1 on 5 matching bases. Trimming stripped 0 bases from V and 3 bases from J, with 8 bases between. The length of the CDR3 is 15 residues. Germline V gene sequence: CDR1 SGHAT, CDR2 FQNNGV. As DNA, the CDR3 is TGTGCCAGCAGCTTAGACAGGGTGGACACCGGGGAGCTGTTTTTT. Amino acid sequence: CASSLDRVDTGELFF. The full variable domain, in which reference TRBV11-2 and TRBJ2-2 provide the parts outside the CDR3, is EAGVAQSPRYKIIEKRQSVAFWCNPISGHATLYWYQQILGQGPKLLIQFQNNGVVDDSQLPKDRFSAERLKGVDSTLKIQPAKLEDSAVYLCASSLDRVDTGELFFGEGSRLTVL.

The chain is built from TRBV18 and TRBJ2-2; D perhaps matches TRBD2 (6 bases). The germline gives CDR1 KGHSH, CDR2 LQKENI. There are 15 residues in the CDR3. V dropped 6 bases and J dropped 0 bases, with 11 bases sitting between them. DNA for the CDR3: TGTGCCAGCTCGCGGGACCTCGCGAACACCGGGGAGCTGTTTTTT. It encodes CASSRDLANTGELFF.

The chain recombines TRBV19 with TRBJ2-7; no firm D call. Per the germline V gene, CDR1 is LNHDA and CDR2 is SQIVND (reference sequence). Trimming stripped 1 base from V and 3 bases from J, with 7 bases between. This CDR3 is 13 amino acids long. As DNA, the CDR3 is TGTGCCAGTAGTATAGGGGCCCACTACGAGCAGTACTTC. Amino acid sequence: CASSIGAHYEQYF.

This clone was detected only a few times. The chain couples TRBV6-6 to TRBJ1-1; TRBD1 agrees at 7 bases. J lost 1 base, V lost 2 bases, and 4 bases had no gene match. CDR3 size: 15 residues. Germline-derived CDR1 and CDR2 are MNHNY and SVGAGI (reference sequence). Written as DNA, the CDR3 is TGTGCCAGCAGTTACCGTGGACAGGCGAACACTGAAGCTTTCTTT. Translated, it gives CASSYRGQANTEAFF.

This chain links TRBV4-1 with TRBJ1-2; perhaps TRBD1 as D (5 bases). Germline lookup yields CDR1 MGHRA and CDR2 YSYEKL. The V end lost 4 bases, the J end lost 2 bases, and 23 bases lay between the germline ends. The CDR3 covers 18 residues. The CDR3 reads CASSLRNPGTWGNYGYTF. In DNA, the CDR3 is TGCGCCAGCAGCCTCCGTAACCCAGGGACTTGGGGGAACTATGGCTACACCTTC.

CDR3 sequence (DNA): TGCGCCAGCAGCGGGCCTCACAATGAGCAGTTCTTC. Translated: CASSGPHNEQFF. The genes are TRBV5-1 and TRBJ2-1; D gene unclear. Germline assignment: CDR1 SGHRS and CDR2 YFSETQ. The CDR3 is 12 amino acids. Trimming left V 4 bases short and J 5 bases short, with 7 bases between.

About this clone itself: Different DNA sequences within this sample yield the same CDR3. The chain recombines TRBV5-4 with TRBJ2-3; no reliable D call. There are 12 residues in the CDR3. Germline loops: CDR1 SGHNT, CDR2 YYREEE (reference sequence). Trimming removed 3 bases at V and 3 bases at J, with 5 bases between. CDR3 coding DNA: TGTGCCAGCAGCTCCTCTACAGATACGCAGTATTTT. It codes for CASSSSTDTQYF.

This clone turned up a few times. The chain employs TRBV6-5 and TRBJ2-7; a possible D gene is TRBD2 (5 bases). Germline V gene data show CDR1 as MNHEY and CDR2 as SVGAGI. The ends were cut back, 2 bases at V and 4 bases at J, with 15 bases in the middle. The CDR3 is 15 amino acids. As DNA, the CDR3 is TGTGCCAGCAGTTACATGGTTGGGAGACCTTACGAGCAGTACTTC. Protein: CASSYMVGRPYEQYF.

The chain uses TRBV7-9 and TRBJ2-1; D call uncertain. Per germline, CDR1 SEHNR and CDR2 FQNEAQ (reference sequence). The CDR3 covers 9 residues. V was pared by 11 bases and J by 4 bases, with 3 bases between. The CDR3 reads CALYNEQFF. Written as DNA, the CDR3 is TGTGCCCTTTACAATGAGCAGTTCTTC.

This CDR3 is CASRLTNEKLFF. The CDR3 DNA follows: TGTGCCAGCAGACTTACTAATGAAAAACTGTTTTTT. J is TRBJ1-4 and V is TRBV5-8; no firm D call. This CDR3 contains 12 residues. Germline V gene data show CDR1 as SGHTS and CDR2 as YDEGEE. Trimming took off 5 bases at V and 2 bases at J, with 4 bases between the two ends. Full variable domain (outside the CDR3, taken from reference TRBV5-8 and TRBJ1-4): EAGVTQSPTHLIKTRGQQATLRCSPISGHTSVYWYQQALGLGLQFLLWYDEGEERNRGNFPPRFSGRQFPNYSSELNVNALELEDSALYLCASRLTNEKLFFGSGTQLSVL.

This clone was counted many times. The V and J genes are TRBV27 and TRBJ2-3; TRBD2 aligns across 10 bases. Germline CDR1 reads MNHEY; CDR2 reads SMNVEV (reference sequence). V shed 6 bases and J 4 bases; nucleotides not matched to a gene: 4. This CDR3 is built from 14 residues. CDR3 loop: CASSQRGGPDTQYF. CDR3 nucleotide sequence: TGTGCCAGCAGCCAGCGGGGGGGCCCAGATACGCAGTATTTT.

V and J are TRBV6-6 and TRBJ2-7; 9 bases match TRBD1. This CDR3 spans 14 amino acids. V trimming: 2 bases; J trimming: 5 bases; junction bases outside the gene matches: 4. Germline V lookup: CDR1 MNHNY, CDR2 SVGAGI (reference sequence). The DNA of the CDR3 is TGTGCCAGCAGTTACCGACAGGGGGGCCACGAGCAGTACTTC. This translates into CASSYRQGGHEQYF.

This chain uses TRBV19 with TRBJ1-2; possibly TRBD1 for D (6 bases). Trimming left V 3 bases short and J 3 bases short, with 17 bases between. Germline CDR1 LNHDA, CDR2 SQIVND (reference sequence). This CDR3 region has 16 residues. CDR3 in amino acids: CASSIPRGGAYYGYTF. Written as DNA, the CDR3 is TGTGCCAGTAGTATTCCTCGGGGGGGGGCATACTATGGCTACACCTTC.

The chain recombines TRBV5-1 with TRBJ2-3, with 9 positions matching TRBD2. Germline values: CDR1 SGHRS, CDR2 YFSETQ. V was pared by 0 bases and J by 5 bases, with 7 bases of the junction left unmatched. This CDR3 comprises 16 residues. As DNA, the CDR3 is TGCGCCAGCAGCTTGGCCCCTAGCGGGGCGGGAGATACGCAGTATTTT. It specifies CASSLAPSGAGDTQYF.

This rearrangement joins TRBV5-1 to TRBJ2-7; D perhaps matches TRBD1 (5 bases). The CDR3 runs to 15 residues. Germline V gene data show CDR1 as SGHRS and CDR2 as YFSETQ. Trimming pared 2 bases from V and 2 bases from J, leaving 14 bases between. The CDR3 is CASSFTGDGPYEQYF. CDR3 in DNA: TGCGCCAGCAGCTTTACAGGCGACGGGCCCTACGAGCAGTACTTC.

V usage is TRBV5-1 and J usage is TRBJ1-4; TRBD1 aligns across 11 bases. V trimming: 7 bases; J trimming: 2 bases; junction bases outside the gene matches: 4. Per germline, CDR1 SGHRS and CDR2 YFSETQ. The CDR3 spans 15 residues. In nucleotides, the CDR3 is TGCGCCAGCTCCGGACAGGGGGCGACTAATGAAAAACTGTTTTTT. This gives the protein CASSGQGATNEKLFF.